This T cell receptor beta chain was obtained from a study of CD8+ T cells in alopecia areata. The sequencing template was cDNA reverse transcribed from extracted RNA. The protocol was immunoSEQ multiplex PCR, while the TCRdb copy is restricted to in-frame clones and leaves out a portion. The sample consists of about 64,000 clones, roughly 45% of them appearing once. Between the trimmed V and J ends, which lost 6 bases and 1 base, there was a span of 16 bases. The CDR3 is 15 amino acids. Looked up from germline, CDR1 is SGHRS and CDR2 is YFSETQ. V and J are TRBV5-1 and TRBJ1-1; D not resolved. Material: NKG2D-low CD8+ T cells sorted from blood. This receptor was obtained from a human donor with alopecia areata. The CDR3 DNA sequence: TGCGCCAGCACCTTCTATGGGGAGGGGAACACTGAAGCTTTCTTT. Its protein is CASTFYGEGNTEAFF.